This TCR beta chain was profiled in a study of cytomegalovirus exposure and HLA in healthy donors. This table comes from immunoSEQ multiplex PCR, and its TCRdb copy is limited to in-frame clones, with some not included. Found here are approximately 130,000 clones, more than 75% of them singletons; the top ten hold roughly 2%. The CDR3 is 16 residues long. CDR1 and CDR2 (germline): MNHNY, SVGAGI (reference sequence). V lost 6 bases and J 0 bases, leaving 17 bases between the germline ends. This chain connects TRBV6-6 to TRBJ1-2, with D tentatively TRBD1 (6 bases). Sequencing was performed on PBMCs. The TCR originated in a woman aged 25 to 39 in good health and CMV-seronegative. CDR3 nucleotides: TGTGCCAGCAGCTCCCCGGGACAATTAGCTAACTATGGCTACACCTTC. This gives the protein CASSSPGQLANYGYTF.